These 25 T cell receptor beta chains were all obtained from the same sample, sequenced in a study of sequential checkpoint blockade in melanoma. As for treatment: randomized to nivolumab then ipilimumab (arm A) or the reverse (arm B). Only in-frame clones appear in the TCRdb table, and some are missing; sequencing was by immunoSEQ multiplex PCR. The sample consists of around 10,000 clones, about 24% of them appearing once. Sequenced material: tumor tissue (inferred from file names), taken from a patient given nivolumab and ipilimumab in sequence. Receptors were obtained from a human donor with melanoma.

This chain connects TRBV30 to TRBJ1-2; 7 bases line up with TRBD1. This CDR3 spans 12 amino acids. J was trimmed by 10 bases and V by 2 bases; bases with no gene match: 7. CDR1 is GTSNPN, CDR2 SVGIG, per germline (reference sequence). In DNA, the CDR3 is TGTGCCTGGAGTCCCACAGGGGACCACTACACCTTC. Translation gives CAWSPTGDHYTF.

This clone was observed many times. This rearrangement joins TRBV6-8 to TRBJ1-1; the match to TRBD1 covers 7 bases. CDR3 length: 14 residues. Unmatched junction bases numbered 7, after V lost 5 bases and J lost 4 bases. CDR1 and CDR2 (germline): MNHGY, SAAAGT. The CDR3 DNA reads TGTGCCAGCAGTGCCCAGGGGGGAACCACTGAAGCTTTCTTT. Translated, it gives CASSAQGGTTEAFF.

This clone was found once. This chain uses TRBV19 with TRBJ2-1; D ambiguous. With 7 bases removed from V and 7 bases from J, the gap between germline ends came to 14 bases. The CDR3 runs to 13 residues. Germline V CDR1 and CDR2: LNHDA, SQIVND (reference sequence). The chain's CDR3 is CASTLGQRNEQFF. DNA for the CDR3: TGTGCCAGTACCCTCGGGCAGAGGAATGAGCAGTTCTTC.

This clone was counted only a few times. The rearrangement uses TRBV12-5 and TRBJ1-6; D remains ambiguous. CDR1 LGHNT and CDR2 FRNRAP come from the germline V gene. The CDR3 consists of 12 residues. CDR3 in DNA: TGTGCCAGCCGATTCTATAATTCACCCCTCCACTTT. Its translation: CASRFYNSPLHF.

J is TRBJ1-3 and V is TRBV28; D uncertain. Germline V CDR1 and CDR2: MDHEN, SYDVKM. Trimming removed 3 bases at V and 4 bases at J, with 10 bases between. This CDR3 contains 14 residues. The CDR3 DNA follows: TGTGCCAGCAGTTTTCGGGGTTTGGGAAACACCATATATTTT. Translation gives CASSFRGLGNTIYF.

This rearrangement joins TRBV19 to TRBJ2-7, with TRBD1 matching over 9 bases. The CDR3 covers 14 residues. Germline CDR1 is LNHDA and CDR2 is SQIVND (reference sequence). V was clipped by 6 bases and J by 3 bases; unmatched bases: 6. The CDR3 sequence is CASRKTGGGYEQYF. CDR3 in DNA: TGTGCCAGTAGGAAGACAGGGGGTGGCTACGAGCAGTACTTC.

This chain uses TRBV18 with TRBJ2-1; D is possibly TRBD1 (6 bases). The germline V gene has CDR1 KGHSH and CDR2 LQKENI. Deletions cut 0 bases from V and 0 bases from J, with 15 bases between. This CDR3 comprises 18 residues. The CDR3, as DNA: TGTGCCAGCTCACCACCGGACAGCTACCCGAGCTCCTACAATGAGCAGTTCTTC. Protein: CASSPPDSYPSSYNEQFF.

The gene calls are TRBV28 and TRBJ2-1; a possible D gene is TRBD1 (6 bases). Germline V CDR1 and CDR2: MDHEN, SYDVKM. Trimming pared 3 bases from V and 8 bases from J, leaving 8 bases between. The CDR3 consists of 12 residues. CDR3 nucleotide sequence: TGTGCCAGCAGTTTTGGGGGCGATGAGCAGTTCTTC. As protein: CASSFGGDEQFF.

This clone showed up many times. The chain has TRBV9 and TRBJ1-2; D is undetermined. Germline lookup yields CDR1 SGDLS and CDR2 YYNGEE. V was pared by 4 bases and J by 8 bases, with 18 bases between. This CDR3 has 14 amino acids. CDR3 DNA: TGTGCCAGCAGCCCGACGCCTAGGAAGGGAGGCTACACCTTC. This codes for CASSPTPRKGGYTF.

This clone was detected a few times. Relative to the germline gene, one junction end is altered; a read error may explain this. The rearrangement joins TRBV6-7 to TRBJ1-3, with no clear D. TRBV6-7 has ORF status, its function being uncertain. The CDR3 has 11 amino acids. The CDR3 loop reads CASSEEWPKDF. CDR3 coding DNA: TGTGCCAGCAGTGAAGAGTGGCCAAAGGATTTT.

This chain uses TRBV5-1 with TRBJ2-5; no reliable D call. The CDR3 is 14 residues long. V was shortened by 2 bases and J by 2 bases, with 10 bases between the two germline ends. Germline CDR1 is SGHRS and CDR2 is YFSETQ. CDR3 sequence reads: CASSFSLIQETQYF. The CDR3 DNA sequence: TGCGCCAGCAGCTTCTCCCTTATTCAAGAGACCCAGTACTTC. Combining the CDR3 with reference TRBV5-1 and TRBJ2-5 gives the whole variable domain KAGVTQTPRYLIKTRGQQVTLSCSPISGHRSVSWYQQTPGQGLQFLFEYFSETQRNKGNFPGRFSGRQFSNSRSEMNVSTLELGDSALYLCASSFSLIQETQYFGPGTRLLVL.

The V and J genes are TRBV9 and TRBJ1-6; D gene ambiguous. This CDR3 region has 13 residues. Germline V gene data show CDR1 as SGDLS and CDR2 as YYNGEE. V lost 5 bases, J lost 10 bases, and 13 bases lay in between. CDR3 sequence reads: CASSEAWVSPLHF. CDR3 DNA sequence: TGTGCCAGCAGTGAAGCCTGGGTCTCACCCCTCCACTTT.

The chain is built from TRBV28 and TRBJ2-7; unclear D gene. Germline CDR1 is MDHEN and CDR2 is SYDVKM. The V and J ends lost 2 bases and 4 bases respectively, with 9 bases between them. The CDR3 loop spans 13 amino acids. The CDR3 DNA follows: TGTGCCAGCAGTTTAAGCAGCTTATACGAGCAGTACTTC. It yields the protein CASSLSSLYEQYF.

CDR3: CASSRGLHYEQYF. CDR3 coding DNA: TGTGCCAGCTCACGGGGACTCCATTACGAGCAGTACTTC. This chain joins TRBV18 and TRBJ2-7; a possible D gene is TRBD2 (6 bases). This CDR3 is 13 amino acids long. CDR1 is KGHSH and CDR2 is LQKENI in the germline V gene. The V and J ends lost 4 bases and 4 bases respectively, with 11 bases between them.

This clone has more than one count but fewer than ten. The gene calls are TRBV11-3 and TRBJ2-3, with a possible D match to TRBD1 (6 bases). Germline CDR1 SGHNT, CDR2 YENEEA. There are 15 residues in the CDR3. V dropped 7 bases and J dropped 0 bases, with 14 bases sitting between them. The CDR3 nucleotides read TGTGCCAGCACCGGGACAAGCCTAAGCACAGATACGCAGTATTTT. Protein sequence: CASTGTSLSTDTQYF.

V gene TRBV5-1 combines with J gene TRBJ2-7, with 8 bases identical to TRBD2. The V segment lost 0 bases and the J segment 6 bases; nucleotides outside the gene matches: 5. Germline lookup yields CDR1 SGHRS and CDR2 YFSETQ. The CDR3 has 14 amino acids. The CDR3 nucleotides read TGCGCCAGCAGCTTGGGACAGGCGGGGGGCGAGCAGTACTTC. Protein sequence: CASSLGQAGGEQYF. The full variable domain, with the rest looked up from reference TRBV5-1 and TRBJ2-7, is KAGVTQTPRYLIKTRGQQVTLSCSPISGHRSVSWYQQTPGQGLQFLFEYFSETQRNKGNFPGRFSGRQFSNSRSEMNVSTLELGDSALYLCASSLGQAGGEQYFGPGTRLTVT.

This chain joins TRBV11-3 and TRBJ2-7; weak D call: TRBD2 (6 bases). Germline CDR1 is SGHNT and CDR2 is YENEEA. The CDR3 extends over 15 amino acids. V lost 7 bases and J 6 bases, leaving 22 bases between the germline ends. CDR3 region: CASTHPIWREVEQYF. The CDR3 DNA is TGTGCCAGCACCCACCCAATTTGGCGGGAAGTCGAGCAGTACTTC.

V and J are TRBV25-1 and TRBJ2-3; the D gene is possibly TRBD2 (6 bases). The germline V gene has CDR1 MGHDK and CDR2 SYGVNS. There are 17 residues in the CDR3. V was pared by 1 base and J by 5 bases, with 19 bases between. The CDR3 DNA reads TGTGCCAGCAGTGAATTCGCAACGGGAGCGGAAGGAGATACGCAGTATTTT. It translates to CASSEFATGAEGDTQYF.

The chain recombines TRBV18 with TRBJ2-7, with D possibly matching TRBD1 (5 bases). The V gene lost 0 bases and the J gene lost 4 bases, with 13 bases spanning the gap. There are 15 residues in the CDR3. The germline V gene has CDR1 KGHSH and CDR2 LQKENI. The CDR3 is CASSPPRPGIYEQYF. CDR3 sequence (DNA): TGTGCCAGCTCACCACCACGGCCAGGGATATACGAGCAGTACTTC.

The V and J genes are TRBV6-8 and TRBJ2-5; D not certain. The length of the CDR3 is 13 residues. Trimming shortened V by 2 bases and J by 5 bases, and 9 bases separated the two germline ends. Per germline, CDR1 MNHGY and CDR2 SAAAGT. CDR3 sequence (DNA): TGTGCCAGCAGTTACGGCAACCGGGAGACCCAGTACTTC. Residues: CASSYGNRETQYF.

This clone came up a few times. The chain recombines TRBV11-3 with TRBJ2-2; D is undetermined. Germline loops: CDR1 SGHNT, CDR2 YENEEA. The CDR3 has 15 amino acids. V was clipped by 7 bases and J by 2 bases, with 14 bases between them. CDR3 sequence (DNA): TGTGCCAGCACTCGGACGGAAATTAACACCGGGGAGCTGTTTTTT. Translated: CASTRTEINTGELFF.

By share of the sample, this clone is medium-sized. DNA for the CDR3: TGTGCCTGGAGTGTTCTAGGGGGGACTGAAGCTTTCTTT. It codes for CAWSVLGGTEAFF. The J gene is TRBJ1-1, the V gene TRBV30, with TRBD1 as a possible D gene (6 bases). Germline V CDR1 and CDR2: GTSNPN, SVGIG (reference sequence). This CDR3 is 13 amino acids long. The germline V and J ends were trimmed by 0 bases and 5 bases, with 10 bases remaining between them.

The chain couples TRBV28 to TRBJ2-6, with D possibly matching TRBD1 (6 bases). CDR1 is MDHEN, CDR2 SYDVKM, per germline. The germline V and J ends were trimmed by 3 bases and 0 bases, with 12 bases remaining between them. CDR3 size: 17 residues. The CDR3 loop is CASSFTRGFSGANVLTF. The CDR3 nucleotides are TGTGCCAGCAGTTTCACCAGGGGTTTCTCTGGGGCCAACGTCCTGACTTTC. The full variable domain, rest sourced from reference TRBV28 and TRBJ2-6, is DVKVTQSSRYLVKRTGEKVFLECVQDMDHENMFWYRQDPGLGLRLIYFSYDVKMKEKGDIPEGYSVSREKKERFSLILESASTNQTSMYLCASSFTRGFSGANVLTFGAGSRLTVL.

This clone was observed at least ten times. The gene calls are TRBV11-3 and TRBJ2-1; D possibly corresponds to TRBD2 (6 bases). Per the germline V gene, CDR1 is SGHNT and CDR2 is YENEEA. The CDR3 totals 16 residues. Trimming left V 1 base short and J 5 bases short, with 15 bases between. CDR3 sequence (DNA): TGTGCCAGCAGCTTAGGGGGGACGGCGGGGCACAATGAGCAGTTCTTC. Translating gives CASSLGGTAGHNEQFF. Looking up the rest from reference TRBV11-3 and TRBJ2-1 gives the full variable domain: EAGVVQSPRYKIIEKKQPVAFWCNPISGHNTLYWYLQNLGQGPELLIRYENEEAVDDSQLPKDRFSAERLKGVDSTLKIQPAELGDSAVYLCASSLGGTAGHNEQFFGPGTRLTVL.

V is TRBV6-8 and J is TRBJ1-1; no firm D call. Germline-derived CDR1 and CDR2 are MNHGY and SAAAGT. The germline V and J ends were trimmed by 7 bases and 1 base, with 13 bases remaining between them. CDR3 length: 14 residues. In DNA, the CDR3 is TGTGCCAGCAACTTGGGAACTTCGAACACTGAAGCTTTCTTT. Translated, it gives CASNLGTSNTEAFF.